Following are 28 T cell receptor beta chains from one sample sequenced in a study of blood T cell repertoires in COVID-19. Generated by immunoSEQ multiplex PCR, the TCRdb table keeps only in-frame clones and is missing some. The data show roughly 240,000 clones, more than 75% seen once. The sequenced sample was PBMCs or T cells enriched from blood (not recorded which). All receptors come from a woman in her 50s who had recovered from COVID-19.

This rearrangement joins TRBV5-1 to TRBJ2-7; a possible D gene is TRBD1 (6 bases). There are 15 residues in the CDR3. Trimming stripped 4 bases from V and 3 bases from J, with 17 bases between. Germline CDR1 SGHRS, CDR2 YFSETQ. CDR3 region: CASSPGDITRYEQYF. The CDR3 DNA sequence: TGCGCCAGCAGCCCTGGGGACATCACCCGCTACGAGCAGTACTTC.

The chain recombines TRBV30 with TRBJ1-1; D is undetermined. The germline V gene has CDR1 GTSNPN and CDR2 SVGIG (reference sequence). V gave up 3 bases and J gave up 2 bases, with 10 bases separating them. The length of the CDR3 is 13 residues. The DNA for the CDR3 is TGTGCCTGGAGCCGCTCAGAAAACACTGAAGCTTTCTTT. The encoded protein is CAWSRSENTEAFF.

The rearrangement links TRBV7-3 to TRBJ1-6; D gene uncertain. Germline-derived CDR1 and CDR2 are SGHTA and FQGTGA. Trimming removed 0 bases from V and 0 bases from J, with 9 bases in between. This CDR3 has 17 amino acids. The DNA of the CDR3 is TGTGCCAGCAGCTTAACTAGCGGGAGCTCCTATAATTCACCCCTCCACTTT. Its translation: CASSLTSGSSYNSPLHF.

V is TRBV11-3 and J is TRBJ1-6; 7 nucleotides agree with TRBD1. From germline, CDR1 is SGHNT and CDR2 YENEEA. V lost 1 base and J lost 1; bases outside the gene matches: 4. The CDR3 is 17 residues long. CDR3 amino acids: CASSLGEGASYNSPLHF. CDR3 nucleotides: TGTGCCAGCAGCTTAGGAGAGGGGGCGTCCTATAATTCACCCCTCCACTTT.

This chain links TRBV5-6 with TRBJ1-5, with TRBD1 matching over 7 bases. Losses at the gene ends were 3 bases for V and 5 bases for J; bases not matched to a gene: 5. The CDR3 runs 14 residues. Germline lookup yields CDR1 SGHDT and CDR2 YYEEEE. The CDR3 sequence: CASSSTGVYQPQHF. DNA of the CDR3: TGTGCCAGCAGCTCTACAGGGGTTTATCAGCCCCAGCATTTT. Full variable domain (missing parts from reference TRBV5-6 and TRBJ1-5): DAGVTQSPTHLIKTRGQQVTLRCSPKSGHDTVSWYQQALGQGPQFIFQYYEEEERQRGNFPDRFSGHQFPNYSSELNVNALLLGDSALYLCASSSTGVYQPQHFGDGTRLSIL.

The CDR3 sequence: CASRRLAGDFGEQFF. The CDR3 DNA reads TGTGCCAGCAGACGTCTTGCGGGGGACTTCGGTGAGCAGTTCTTC. This chain connects TRBV7-2 to TRBJ2-1, with TRBD2 matching over 7 bases. V shed 6 bases and J 9 bases; nucleotides not matched to a gene: 14. The CDR3 totals 15 residues. In germline, CDR1 is SGHTA, CDR2 FQGNSA.

This clone was seen just once. The V call is TRBV12-3 or TRBV12-4, the J call TRBJ2-1; 7 bases line up with TRBD1. This CDR3 has 12 amino acids. V dropped 6 bases and J dropped 6; count of bases not matched to a gene: 2. Here the CDR3 DNA reads TGTGCCAGCAGCCGACAGGGCAATGAGCAGTTCTTC. This encodes CASSRQGNEQFF.

This clone has a count of ten or more. This chain joins TRBV29-1 and TRBJ2-5, with D uncertain. CDR1 and CDR2 from the germline V gene are SQVTM and ANQGSEA. V lost 7 bases and J 2 bases, leaving 14 bases between the germline ends. CDR3 length: 13 amino acids. The CDR3 nucleotides are TGCAGCGCAATGCATGGAGCTCAAGAGACCCAGTACTTC. Amino acids: CSAMHGAQETQYF.

V is TRBV5-1 and J is TRBJ1-2; TRBD1 matches 8 bases. J was trimmed by 4 bases and V by 3 bases; bases with no gene match: 5. CDR1 and CDR2 (germline): SGHRS, YFSETQ. This CDR3 is built from 14 residues. For the CDR3, the DNA is TGCGCCAGCAGCTCACAACAGGGGGGCTATGGCTACACCTTC. Translation gives CASSSQQGGYGYTF.

J is TRBJ1-2 and V is TRBV14; 7 nucleotides match TRBD1. V lost 3 bases and J lost 4; bases outside the gene matches: 8. The germline gives CDR1 SGHDN, CDR2 FVKESK. The CDR3 extends over 15 amino acids. The CDR3 loop reads CASSQTGPSGYGYTF. CDR3 bases: TGTGCCAGCAGCCAGACAGGGCCAAGTGGCTATGGCTACACCTTC.

Concerning this clone itself: This CDR3 is also generated by other DNA sequences in the sample. This chain joins TRBV27 and TRBJ1-6; 7 positions agree with TRBD1. CDR3 length: 15 amino acids. Germline CDR1 is MNHEY and CDR2 is SMNVEV (reference sequence). Losses at the gene ends were 3 bases for V and 3 bases for J; bases not matched to a gene: 2. CDR3 amino acids: CASSFRDSYNSPLHF. CDR3 in DNA: TGTGCCAGCAGTTTCCGGGACAGCTATAATTCACCCCTCCACTTT.

The rearrangement joins TRBV9 to TRBJ2-3, with D tentatively TRBD2 (7 bases). Looked up from germline, CDR1 is SGDLS and CDR2 is YYNGEE. CDR3 size: 18 residues. Deletions cut 0 bases from V and 0 bases from J, with 17 bases between. The CDR3 reads CASSVEGGGPSSTDTQYF. CDR3 DNA sequence: TGTGCCAGCAGCGTAGAAGGGGGGGGTCCTTCTAGCACAGATACGCAGTATTTT.

The chain recombines TRBV7-9 with TRBJ1-3, with 7 bases identical to TRBD1. CDR1 is SEHNR, CDR2 FQNEAQ, per germline (reference sequence). Losses at the gene ends were 5 bases for V and 0 bases for J; bases not matched to a gene: 10. The CDR3 is 17 amino acids. The CDR3 coding sequence is TGTGCCAGCAGCCGTTCGGGGACAGTGCACTCTGGAAACACCATATATTTT. It codes for CASSRSGTVHSGNTIYF.

The chain joins TRBV5-1 to TRBJ1-1, with a weak D call TRBD1 (6 bases). Germline V gene data show CDR1 as SGHRS and CDR2 as YFSETQ. The CDR3 runs to 14 residues. The V and J ends lost 1 base and 1 base respectively, with 8 bases between them. The CDR3 nucleotides read TGCGCCAGCAGCTTGCCAGGGGCGAACACTGAAGCTTTCTTT. This gives the protein CASSLPGANTEAFF.

V is TRBV7-9 and J is TRBJ1-3; TRBD1 is a possible D gene (6 bases). From germline, CDR1 is SEHNR and CDR2 FQNEAQ (reference sequence). CDR3 length equals 15 residues. V lost 6 bases, J lost 1 base, and 13 bases lay in between. This chain's CDR3 is CASSSPRGSGNTIYF. CDR3 in DNA: TGTGCCAGCAGTTCACCCAGGGGTTCTGGAAACACCATATATTTT.

The J gene is TRBJ2-1, the V gene TRBV7-2; D gene uncertain. The CDR3 covers 13 residues. Deletions cut 1 base from V and 3 bases from J, with 4 bases between. Germline CDR1 and CDR2: SGHTA and FQGNSA. The CDR3, as DNA: TGTGCCAGCAGCTTAGGGCTCTACAATGAGCAGTTCTTC. It yields the protein CASSLGLYNEQFF.

This clone was seen just once. The chain links TRBV29-1 to TRBJ2-7, with TRBD1 as a possible D gene (6 bases). V lost 4 bases and J lost 5, with 18 bases in between. This CDR3 is built from 14 residues. Germline V gives CDR1 SQVTM, CDR2 ANQGSEA. CDR3 bases: TGCAGCGTTGCCAGCTTGGGCAGGGGAAACGAGCAGTACTTC. Protein product: CSVASLGRGNEQYF.

This clone was counted a few times. The CDR3 DNA sequence: TGCGCCAGCAGCCAAGAAGCTCGAAGCACAGATACGCAGTATTTT. It encodes CASSQEARSTDTQYF. This chain uses TRBV4-1 with TRBJ2-3; D gene unclear. The CDR3 runs 15 residues. V shed 0 bases and J shed 0 bases, with 7 bases lying between them. The germline CDR1 and CDR2 sequences are MGHRA and YSYEKL.

The chain couples TRBV7-6 to TRBJ2-3; 11 nucleotides agree with TRBD2. This CDR3 contains 16 residues. Germline lookup yields CDR1 SGHVS and CDR2 FNYEAQ. V trimming: 1 base; J trimming: 0 bases; junction bases outside the gene matches: 0. In DNA form, the CDR3 reads TGTGCCAGCAGCTTAGGGACTAGCGGGAGCACAGATACGCAGTATTTT. It specifies CASSLGTSGSTDTQYF.

A few counts support this clone. The V and J genes are TRBV27 and TRBJ2-1; no reliable D call. The V end lost 4 bases, the J end lost 0 bases, and 4 bases lay between the germline ends. The V gene's germline CDR1 is MNHEY and CDR2 SMNVEV (reference sequence). The CDR3 sequence is 13 residues long. The CDR3 protein is CASSSSSYNEQFF. In nucleotides, the CDR3 is TGTGCCAGCAGTTCTAGCTCCTACAATGAGCAGTTCTTC.

The chain has TRBV19 and TRBJ2-7; the D gene is possibly TRBD1 (6 bases). Germline assignment: CDR1 LNHDA and CDR2 SQIVND (reference sequence). Between the trimmed V and J ends, which lost 3 bases and 2 bases, there was a span of 14 bases. This CDR3 has 15 residues. The CDR3 is CASSIARTATYEQYF. The CDR3 DNA reads as TGTGCCAGTAGTATTGCGCGGACAGCGACCTACGAGCAGTACTTC.

The J gene is TRBJ2-1, the V gene TRBV12-3 or TRBV12-4, with D uncertain. CDR3 length equals 12 residues. V was pared by 3 bases and J by 7 bases, with 7 bases between. The CDR3, as DNA: TGTGCCAGCAGTTTTCCCGGGAATGAGCAGTTCTTC. Translating it yields CASSFPGNEQFF.

The chain links TRBV5-6 to TRBJ1-6; 8 bases are a match to TRBD1. V was clipped by 2 bases and J by 10 bases; unmatched bases: 8. Germline assignment: CDR1 SGHDT and CDR2 YYEEEE. This CDR3 comprises 15 residues. CDR3 residues: CASSFFRQGYSPLHF. DNA for the CDR3: TGTGCCAGCAGCTTCTTCCGACAGGGGTACTCACCCCTCCACTTT.

The rearrangement links TRBV11-2 to TRBJ2-1, with a tentative D call TRBD1 (6 bases). CDR3 length: 15 amino acids. The V and J ends lost 1 base and 8 bases respectively, with 15 bases between them. Germline V lookup: CDR1 SGHAT, CDR2 FQNNGV. The CDR3 protein is CASSLVGQRIDEQFF. CDR3 coding DNA: TGTGCCAGCAGCTTAGTTGGACAGCGTATTGATGAGCAGTTCTTC.

The rearrangement links TRBV5-1 to TRBJ1-6, with D unclear. Trimming shortened V by 0 bases and J by 8 bases, and 6 bases separated the two germline ends. The CDR3 is 13 residues long. Germline V gene sequence: CDR1 SGHRS, CDR2 YFSETQ. Here the CDR3 reads CASSLAGYSPLHF. DNA of the CDR3: TGCGCCAGCAGCTTGGCAGGATATTCACCCCTCCACTTT.

The V gene is TRBV4-3, the J gene TRBJ2-1; 8 bases map to TRBD1. The length of the CDR3 is 17 residues. Germline V gene lookup returns CDR1 LGHNA and CDR2 YSLEER. V was clipped by 4 bases and J by 7 bases; unmatched bases: 15. The CDR3 here is CASSPGIRQGKLNEQFF. CDR3 DNA sequence: TGCGCCAGCAGCCCAGGGATTCGACAGGGGAAATTGAATGAGCAGTTCTTC.

V usage is TRBV6-5 and J usage is TRBJ1-2; no clear D gene. Trimming removed 7 bases from V and 7 bases from J, with 22 bases in between. CDR3 length equals 15 residues. Looked up from germline, CDR1 is MNHEY and CDR2 is SVGAGI. The DNA for the CDR3 is TGTGCCAGCACCCACTCCCTGCGGGATCGGGGTGGCTACACCTTC. As protein: CASTHSLRDRGGYTF.

J is TRBJ1-2 and V is TRBV6-5; D is possibly TRBD1 (5 bases). This CDR3 is 13 amino acids long. Germline V gene sequence: CDR1 MNHEY, CDR2 SVGAGI. V lost 6 bases and J lost 0, with 8 bases in between. For the CDR3, the DNA is TGTGCCAGCAGACCAGGGTCTAACTATGGCTACACCTTC. Its protein is CASRPGSNYGYTF.